This TCR beta chain was captured by sequencing in a study of blood T cell repertoires in COVID-19. On the study more broadly: There were acute and convalescent COVID-19 samples, and they came from the United States, Italy and Spain. T cells, B-cell-depleted T cells, or PBMCs supplied cDNA or gDNA.

This CDR3 contains 17 residues. The V gene end was trimmed by 4 bases and the J gene end by 2 bases; junction bases not matched to a gene: 9. Germline CDR1 reads LGHDT; CDR2 reads YNNKEL (reference sequence). The method was immunoSEQ multiplex PCR; TCRdb's version includes in-frame clones alone and lacks a portion of them. The sample lists some 200,000 clones, over 70% occurring once. The chain carries TRBV3-1 (or the pseudogene TRBV3-2) and TRBJ2-3; 10 nucleotides agree with TRBD2. The sample consisted of peripheral blood. The TCR sequence derives from a woman in her 70s with acute or convalescent COVID-19. CDR3 nucleotide sequence: TGTGCCAGCAGCCCGGGCCCTAGCGGGAGTTTCACAGATACGCAGTATTTT. It is translated as CASSPGPSGSFTDTQYF.